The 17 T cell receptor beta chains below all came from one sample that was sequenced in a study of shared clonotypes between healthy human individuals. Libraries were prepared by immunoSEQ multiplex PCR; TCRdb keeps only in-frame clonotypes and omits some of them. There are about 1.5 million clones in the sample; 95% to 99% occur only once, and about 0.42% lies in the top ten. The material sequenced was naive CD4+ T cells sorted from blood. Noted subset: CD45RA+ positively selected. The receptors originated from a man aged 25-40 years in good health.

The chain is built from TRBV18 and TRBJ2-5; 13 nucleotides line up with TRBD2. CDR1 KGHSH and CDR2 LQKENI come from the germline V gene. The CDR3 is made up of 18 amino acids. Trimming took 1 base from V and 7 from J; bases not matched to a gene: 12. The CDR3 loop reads CASSPLRTSGSTEGTQYF. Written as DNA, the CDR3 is TGTGCCAGCTCACCACTCAGGACTAGCGGGAGCACCGAGGGGACCCAGTACTTC.

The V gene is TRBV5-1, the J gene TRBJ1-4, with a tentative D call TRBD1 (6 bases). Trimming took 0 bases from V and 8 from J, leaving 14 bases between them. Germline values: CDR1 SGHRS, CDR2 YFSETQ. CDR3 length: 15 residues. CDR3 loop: CASSLEGGGWEKLFF. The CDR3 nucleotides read TGCGCCAGCAGCTTGGAAGGGGGAGGTTGGGAAAAACTGTTTTTT.

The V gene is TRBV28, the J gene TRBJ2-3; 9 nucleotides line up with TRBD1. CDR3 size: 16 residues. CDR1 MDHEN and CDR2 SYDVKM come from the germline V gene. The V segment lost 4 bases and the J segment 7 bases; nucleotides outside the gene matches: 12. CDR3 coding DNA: TGTGCCAGCAGTTCCAGGGCCAAGACAGGGGGGCATACGCAGTATTTT. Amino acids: CASSSRAKTGGHTQYF.

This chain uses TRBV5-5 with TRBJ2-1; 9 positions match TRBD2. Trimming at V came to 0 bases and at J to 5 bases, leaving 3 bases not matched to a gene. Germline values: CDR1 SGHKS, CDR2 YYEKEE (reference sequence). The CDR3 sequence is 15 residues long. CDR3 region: CASSLGSGGNNEQFF. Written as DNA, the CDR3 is TGTGCCAGCAGCTTGGGTAGCGGGGGAAACAATGAGCAGTTCTTC.

Here the CDR3 DNA reads TGCGCCAGCAGTGAGTGGACAGACTATGGCTACACCTTC. Residues: CASSEWTDYGYTF. This sequence joins TRBV10-1 and TRBJ1-2; D is possibly TRBD1 (6 bases). CDR3 length: 13 amino acids. Trimming stripped 1 base from V and 3 bases from J, with 6 bases between. Germline V CDR1 and CDR2: WNHNN, SYGVQD (reference sequence).

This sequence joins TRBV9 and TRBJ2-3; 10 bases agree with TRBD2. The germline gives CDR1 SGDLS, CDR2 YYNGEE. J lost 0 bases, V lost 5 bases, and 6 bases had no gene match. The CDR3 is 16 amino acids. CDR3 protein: CASRTGLAASTDTQYF. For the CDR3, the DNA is TGTGCCAGCAGAACCGGACTAGCGGCTAGCACAGATACGCAGTATTTT.

The CDR3: CATSREGRLAGVYNEQFF. The DNA for the CDR3 is TGTGCCACCAGCAGAGAGGGCCGACTAGCGGGAGTCTACAATGAGCAGTTCTTC. This chain joins TRBV15 and TRBJ2-1; 12 nucleotides line up with TRBD2. After removal of 0 bases from V and 3 bases from J, the junction contained 6 bases not matched to a gene. CDR3 length: 18 amino acids. Germline lookup yields CDR1 LNHNV and CDR2 YYDKDF (reference sequence).

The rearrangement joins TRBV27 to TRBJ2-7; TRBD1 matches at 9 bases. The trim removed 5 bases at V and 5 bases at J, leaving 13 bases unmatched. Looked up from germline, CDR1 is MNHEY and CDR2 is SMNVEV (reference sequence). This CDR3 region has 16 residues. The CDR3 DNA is TGTGCCAGCAGTCCCCGTACCGGGACAGGGCAACACGAGCAGTACTTC. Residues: CASSPRTGTGQHEQYF.

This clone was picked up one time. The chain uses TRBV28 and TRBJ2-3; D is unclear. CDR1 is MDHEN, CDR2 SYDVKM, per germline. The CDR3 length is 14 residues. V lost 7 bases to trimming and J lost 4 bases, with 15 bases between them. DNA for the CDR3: TGTGCCAGCACCCCCTACGGTCCCCCAGATACGCAGTATTTT. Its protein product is CASTPYGPPDTQYF. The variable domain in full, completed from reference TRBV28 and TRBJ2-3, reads DVKVTQSSRYLVKRTGEKVFLECVQDMDHENMFWYRQDPGLGLRLIYFSYDVKMKEKGDIPEGYSVSREKKERFSLILESASTNQTSMYLCASTPYGPPDTQYFGPGTRLTVL.

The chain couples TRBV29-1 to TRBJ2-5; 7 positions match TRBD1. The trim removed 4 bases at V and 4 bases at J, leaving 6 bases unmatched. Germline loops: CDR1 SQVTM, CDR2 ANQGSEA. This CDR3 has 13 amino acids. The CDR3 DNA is TGCAGCGTTGGACAGGGTGGGAGAGAGACCCAGTACTTC. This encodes CSVGQGGRETQYF.

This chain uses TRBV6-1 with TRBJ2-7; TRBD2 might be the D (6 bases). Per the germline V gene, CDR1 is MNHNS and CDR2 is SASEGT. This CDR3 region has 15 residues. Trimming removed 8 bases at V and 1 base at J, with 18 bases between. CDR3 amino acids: CASLRHGGESYEQYF. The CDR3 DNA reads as TGTGCCAGCCTCCGGCACGGCGGGGAGTCCTACGAGCAGTACTTC.

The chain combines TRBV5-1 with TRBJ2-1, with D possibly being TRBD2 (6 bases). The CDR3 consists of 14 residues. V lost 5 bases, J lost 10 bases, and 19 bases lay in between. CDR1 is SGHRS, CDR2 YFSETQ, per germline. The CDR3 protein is CASSLGGMGGEQFF. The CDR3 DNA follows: TGCGCCAGCAGTCTCGGCGGGATGGGCGGAGAGCAGTTCTTC.

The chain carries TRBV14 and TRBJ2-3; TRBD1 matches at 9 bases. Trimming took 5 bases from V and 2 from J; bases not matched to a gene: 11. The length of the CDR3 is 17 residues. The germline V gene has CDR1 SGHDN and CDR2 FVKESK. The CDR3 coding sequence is TGTGCCAGCAGCGACACCCCGACAGGGGGTTTCACAGATACGCAGTATTTT. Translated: CASSDTPTGGFTDTQYF.

Here the CDR3 reads CATSAGGPGNIQYF. The CDR3 coding sequence is TGTGCCACCAGCGCAGGGGGGCCCGGCAACATTCAGTACTTC. The chain combines TRBV15 with TRBJ2-4; weak D call: TRBD1 (7 bases). V lost 5 bases, J lost 7 bases, and 15 bases lay in between. Germline CDR1 and CDR2: LNHNV and YYDKDF (reference sequence). This CDR3 has 14 amino acids.

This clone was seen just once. CDR3 region: CASSDLGREQFF. CDR3 nucleotide sequence: TGTGCCAGCAGTGATCTGGGCCGTGAGCAGTTCTTC. The V and J genes are TRBV25-1 and TRBJ2-1, with unresolved D. V was shortened by 3 bases and J by 9 bases, with 9 bases between the two germline ends. CDR3 size: 12 residues. From germline, CDR1 is MGHDK and CDR2 SYGVNS. The variable domain in full, completed from reference TRBV25-1 and TRBJ2-1, reads EADIYQTPRYLVIGTGKKITLECSQTMGHDKMYWYQQDPGMELHLIHYSYGVNSTEKGDLSSESTVSRIRTEHFPLTLESARPSHTSQYLCASSDLGREQFFGPGTRLTVL.

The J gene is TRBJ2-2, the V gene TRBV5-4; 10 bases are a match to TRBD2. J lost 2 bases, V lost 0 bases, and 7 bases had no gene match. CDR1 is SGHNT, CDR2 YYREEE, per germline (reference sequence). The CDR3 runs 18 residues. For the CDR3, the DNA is TGTGCCAGCAGCTTGGAGGGCAGACTAGCGGGTAACACCGGGGAGCTGTTTTTT. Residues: CASSLEGRLAGNTGELFF.

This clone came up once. The CDR3 DNA sequence: TGTGCCAGCAGTTCCCTAGCCCAACGGCCCTCCTACGAGCAGTACTTC. The encoded protein is CASSSLAQRPSYEQYF. The chain carries TRBV28 and TRBJ2-7; possibly TRBD2 for D (5 bases). The CDR3 runs 16 residues. Trimming took 4 bases from V and 0 from J, leaving 16 bases between them. Germline V gene data show CDR1 as MDHEN and CDR2 as SYDVKM.